One and the same sample provided the 29 T cell receptor beta chains below, sequenced in a study of cytomegalovirus exposure and HLA in healthy donors. The primer mix had 60 Vbeta and 13 Jbeta primers. Using immunoSEQ multiplex PCR, the repertoire was profiled, and TCRdb retains in-frame clones only, with some absent. This table holds some 150,000 clones, approximately 83% found once. Sequenced input: PBMCs. All receptors derive from a man aged 40-49 years in good health and CMV-seropositive.

This chain connects TRBV5-1 to TRBJ1-5, with D unclear. The V gene lost 0 bases and the J gene lost 5 bases, with 6 bases spanning the gap. CDR1 SGHRS and CDR2 YFSETQ come from the germline V gene. The CDR3 has 13 residues. Written as DNA, the CDR3 is TGCGCCAGCAGCTTGGACAGTTATCAGCCCCAGCATTTT. It encodes CASSLDSYQPQHF.

The genes are TRBV27 and TRBJ1-5, with D maybe TRBD1 (5 bases). Trimming left V 2 bases short and J 2 bases short, with 10 bases between. CDR3 length: 15 amino acids. The germline CDR1 and CDR2 sequences are MNHEY and SMNVEV (reference sequence). CDR3 coding DNA: TGTGCCAGCAGTTTAAAGCAGGGCCGCAATCAGCCCCAGCATTTT. As protein: CASSLKQGRNQPQHF.

The V and J genes are TRBV10-3 and TRBJ2-2; TRBD1 aligns across 10 bases. The germline V gene encodes CDR1 ENHRY and CDR2 SYGVKD. CDR3 length equals 17 residues. With V trimmed by 6 bases and J by 6 bases, 13 bases remained unmatched. The DNA of the CDR3 is TGTGCCATCAGGGATCCCGACAGGGGGCGACGGGCCGGGGAGCTGTTTTTT. Residues: CAIRDPDRGRRAGELFF.

The rearrangement links TRBV27 to TRBJ1-2; weak D call: TRBD1 (5 bases). The V gene's germline CDR1 is MNHEY and CDR2 SMNVEV (reference sequence). The CDR3 contains 16 residues. V lost 4 bases and J lost 4, with 19 bases in between. The CDR3 DNA is TGTGCCAGCAGTTCCCGAAGCAGGGATCACATCTATGGCTACACCTTC. It codes for CASSSRSRDHIYGYTF.

This chain links TRBV2 with TRBJ1-5; 7 bases align to TRBD1. Looked up from germline, CDR1 is SNHLY and CDR2 is FYNNEI. With 10 bases clipped from V and 5 bases from J, the junction kept 8 bases outside the gene matches. The CDR3 is 13 residues long. The CDR3 DNA reads TGTGCCATTATGGACAGGACTGATCAGCCCCAGCATTTT. The encoded protein is CAIMDRTDQPQHF.

In its sample, this clone was seen a few times. The chain combines TRBV5-1 with TRBJ2-4, with 10 bases identical to TRBD1. Germline CDR1 SGHRS, CDR2 YFSETQ. V trimming: 5 bases; J trimming: 8 bases; junction bases outside the gene matches: 4. The CDR3 contains 13 residues. CDR3 sequence (DNA): TGCGCCAGCAGAAGGGACAGGGGCGACATTCAGTACTTC. Its protein product is CASRRDRGDIQYF.

The V gene is TRBV19, the J gene TRBJ1-5; possibly TRBD1 for D (5 bases). The CDR3 totals 15 residues. Germline CDR1 LNHDA, CDR2 SQIVND (reference sequence). The ends were cut back, 2 bases at V and 4 bases at J, with 12 bases in the middle. Here the CDR3 reads CASSIFGGDNQPQHF. As DNA, the CDR3 is TGTGCCAGTAGTATATTTGGGGGGGATAATCAGCCCCAGCATTTT. The whole variable domain, remainder taken from reference TRBV19 and TRBJ1-5, is DGGITQSPKYLFRKEGQNVTLSCEQNLNHDAMYWYRQDPGQGLRLIYYSQIVNDFQKGDIAEGYSVSREKKESFPLTVTSAQKNPTAFYLCASSIFGGDNQPQHFGDGTRLSIL.

The rearrangement links TRBV4-3 to TRBJ2-5; D unresolved. The V end was cut by 4 bases, the J end by 4 bases, with 4 bases between. The CDR3 sequence is 11 residues long. Germline CDR1 LGHNA, CDR2 YSLEER. The CDR3 loop is CASSRGETQYF. The CDR3 nucleotides read TGCGCCAGCAGCCGAGGAGAGACCCAGTACTTC.

This rearrangement joins TRBV27 to TRBJ1-5; TRBD1 might be the D (5 bases). Germline CDR1 and CDR2: MNHEY and SMNVEV (reference sequence). CDR3 length: 14 residues. The V end lost 3 bases, the J end lost 6 bases, and 12 bases lay between the germline ends. Written as DNA, the CDR3 is TGTGCCAGCAGTTTTTCGGGGGTGGGTCAGCCCCAGCATTTT. This translates into CASSFSGVGQPQHF.

This rearrangement joins TRBV6-5 to TRBJ1-4; TRBD1 is a possible D gene (6 bases). This CDR3 is 13 amino acids long. Per the germline V gene, CDR1 is MNHEY and CDR2 is SVGAGI. V was trimmed by 8 bases and J by 7 bases, leaving 14 bases between them. The CDR3, as DNA: TGTGCCAGCGCGGGGGGCTTCGGTGAAAAACTGTTTTTT. Residues: CASAGGFGEKLFF.

With regard to this clone: An end of the junction differs from the germline gene, which may be a read error. V gene TRBV19 combines with J gene TRBJ1-5; maybe TRBD1 (5 bases). CDR1 is LNHDA and CDR2 is SQIVND in the germline V gene (reference sequence). The CDR3 runs to 14 residues. The CDR3 spells CASSTWGREGPQHF. The CDR3 DNA follows: TGTGCCAGCAGTACCTGGGGGAGGGAAGGGCCCCAGCATTTT. Full variable domain (outside the CDR3, taken from reference TRBV19 and TRBJ1-5): DGGITQSPKYLFRKEGQNVTLSCEQNLNHDAMYWYRQDPGQGLRLIYYSQIVNDFQKGDIAEGYSVSREKKESFPLTVTSAQKNPTAFYLCASSTWGREGPQHFGDGTRLSIL.

The chain employs TRBV19 and TRBJ2-1; TRBD2 matches at 8 bases. Germline assignment: CDR1 LNHDA and CDR2 SQIVND (reference sequence). Trimming at V came to 3 bases and at J to 0 bases, leaving 4 bases not matched to a gene. The CDR3 spans 16 residues. The CDR3 nucleotides are TGTGCCAGTAGTATTTTGGCGGGGGGCTCCTACAATGAGCAGTTCTTC. Amino acids: CASSILAGGSYNEQFF.

The chain has TRBV30 and TRBJ1-4, with D perhaps TRBD1 (5 bases). The CDR3 is 13 residues long. Trimming took off 4 bases at V and 11 bases at J, with 17 bases between the two ends. The V gene's germline CDR1 is GTSNPN and CDR2 SVGIG (reference sequence). The CDR3 nucleotides read TGTGCCTGGACCCAGGGCCCGGTTGGGAAACTGTTTTTT. Translation gives CAWTQGPVGKLFF.

The genes are TRBV7-2 and TRBJ2-3; TRBD2 is a possible D gene (5 bases). Germline V gene sequence: CDR1 SGHTA, CDR2 FQGNSA. V was pared by 1 base and J by 5 bases, with 16 bases between. There are 16 residues in the CDR3. The CDR3 loop is CASSLVGWLAGDTQYF. CDR3 sequence (DNA): TGTGCCAGCAGCTTAGTCGGGTGGCTAGCTGGAGATACGCAGTATTTT. The whole variable domain, filled in from reference TRBV7-2 and TRBJ2-3, reads GAGVSQSPSNKVTEKGKDVELRCDPISGHTALYWYRQSLGQGLEFLIYFQGNSAPDKSGLPSDRFSAERTGGSVSTLTIQRTQQEDSAVYLCASSLVGWLAGDTQYFGPGTRLTVL.

The V gene is TRBV27, the J gene TRBJ1-2; maybe TRBD1 (5 bases). V lost 6 bases, J lost 7 bases, and 24 bases lay in between. The CDR3 runs to 16 residues. Germline values: CDR1 MNHEY, CDR2 SMNVEV (reference sequence). CDR3 sequence reads: CASSVSQGLLYTGYTF. The CDR3 nucleotides read TGTGCCAGCAGCGTCTCTCAGGGACTTCTTTACACTGGCTACACCTTC.

In DNA, the CDR3 is TGTGCCAGCAGCACTAGCGGGAGTACGGGCAATGAGCAGTTCTTC. Translated, it gives CASSTSGSTGNEQFF. This chain joins TRBV7-3 and TRBJ2-1; TRBD2 aligns across 11 bases. In germline, CDR1 is SGHTA, CDR2 FQGTGA. Losses at the gene ends were 5 bases for V and 6 bases for J; bases not matched to a gene: 6. The CDR3 totals 15 residues.

V gene TRBV12-5 combines with J gene TRBJ2-1; 7 bases agree with TRBD1. Germline CDR1 and CDR2: LGHNT and FRNRAP. CDR3 length equals 15 residues. The V gene end was trimmed by 6 bases and the J gene end by 6 bases; junction bases not matched to a gene: 11. The CDR3 is CASGSGDSGSNEQFF. The CDR3 bases are TGTGCTAGTGGCTCCGGGGACAGCGGATCCAATGAGCAGTTCTTC.

Of note for this clone: At the DNA level, this CDR3 is encoded by other sequences in the same sample as well. The genes are TRBV5-1 and TRBJ1-1, with D tentatively TRBD1 (5 bases). V gave up 4 bases and J gave up 1 base, with 8 bases separating them. CDR1 is SGHRS, CDR2 YFSETQ, per germline. This CDR3 comprises 13 residues. The CDR3 nucleotides are TGCGCCAGCAGCAGGGGCCAGAACACTGAAGCTTTCTTT. Its protein is CASSRGQNTEAFF.

This clone occurred once. The chain is built from TRBV7-2 and TRBJ1-2, with 8 positions matching TRBD1. Germline CDR1 reads SGHTA; CDR2 reads FQGNSA. This CDR3 comprises 15 residues. After removal of 5 bases from V and 4 bases from J, the junction contained 9 bases not matched to a gene. The CDR3 region has the DNA TGTGCCAGCAGCGCTCAGACAGGGGAGGGCTATGGCTACACCTTC. Its protein product is CASSAQTGEGYGYTF.

V and J are TRBV9 and TRBJ2-1; TRBD2 matches 10 bases. The CDR3 length is 16 residues. From germline, CDR1 is SGDLS and CDR2 YYNGEE. V lost 0 bases to trimming and J lost 10 bases; unmatched junction nucleotides: 10. CDR3: CASSVVGLAGAGEQFF. The CDR3 DNA reads as TGTGCCAGCAGCGTAGTGGGGCTAGCGGGGGCTGGGGAGCAGTTCTTC. The full variable domain, rest sourced from reference TRBV9 and TRBJ2-1, is DSGVTQTPKHLITATGQRVTLRCSPRSGDLSVYWYQQSLDQGLQFLIQYYNGEERAKGNILERFSAQQFPDLHSELNLSSLELGDSALYFCASSVVGLAGAGEQFFGPGTRLTVL.

The chain couples TRBV6-6 to TRBJ2-1, with 9 positions matching TRBD2. With V trimmed by 7 bases and J by 5 bases, 6 bases remained unmatched. Germline V gene data show CDR1 as MNHNY and CDR2 as SVGAGI (reference sequence). CDR3 length equals 14 residues. CDR3 nucleotides: TGTGCCAGCACGCGGGGGGGCCTCAACAATGAGCAGTTCTTC. Translated: CASTRGGLNNEQFF.

This chain connects TRBV5-1 to TRBJ2-3; perhaps TRBD1 as D (5 bases). This CDR3 region has 14 residues. Trimming stripped 0 bases from V and 2 bases from J, with 7 bases between. CDR1 is SGHRS and CDR2 is YFSETQ in the germline V gene. The CDR3 DNA reads as TGCGCCAGCAGCTTGGGACAGTTCACAGATACGCAGTATTTT. This codes for CASSLGQFTDTQYF.

The rearrangement links TRBV5-1 to TRBJ2-5; 11 bases line up with TRBD1. The end of the DNA aligns better with TRBJ2-7, so the J call may be wrong. Germline values: CDR1 SGHRS, CDR2 YFSETQ. The CDR3 is 13 residues long. The CDR3 DNA sequence: TGCGCCAGCAGCGGACAGGGGGCCGGCGAGCAGTACTTC. This translates into CASSGQGAGEQYF.

As to this clone: The germline gene is not matched at one end of the junction; a read error may be the cause. The CDR3 nucleotides are TGTTCCAGCAGCCGATCAGTAGGACTAGCGTTCGATGAGCAGTTCTTC. It translates to CSSSRSVGLAFDEQFF. This rearrangement joins TRBV7-9 to TRBJ2-1; 9 bases fit TRBD2. Germline CDR1 and CDR2: SEHNR and FQNEAQ (reference sequence). This CDR3 region has 16 residues.

CDR3 DNA: TGTGCCAGCAGCCCTAGCCCGGGGATTGGGGAGACCCAGTACTTC. It yields the protein CASSPSPGIGETQYF. The chain has TRBV7-3 and TRBJ2-5, with D perhaps matching TRBD2 (5 bases). Trimming shortened V by 5 bases and J by 5 bases, and 18 bases separated the two germline ends. Germline loops: CDR1 SGHTA, CDR2 FQGTGA. The CDR3 totals 15 residues.

This chain uses TRBV19 with TRBJ1-3, with 8 bases aligning to TRBD1. The CDR3 is 15 residues long. The V and J ends lost 3 bases and 2 bases, in that order; junction bases with no gene match: 3. Germline V gene sequence: CDR1 LNHDA, CDR2 SQIVND (reference sequence). The CDR3 DNA reads as TGTGCCAGTAGTATCCAGGGGGCAACTGGAAACACCATATATTTT. It is translated as CASSIQGATGNTIYF.

The chain carries TRBV6-1 and TRBJ2-3; 10 bases map to TRBD2. Looked up from germline, CDR1 is MNHNS and CDR2 is SASEGT. Germline trimming cut 2 bases from V and 1 base from J; bases unmatched to any gene: 3. The CDR3 has 16 amino acids. In nucleotides, the CDR3 is TGTGCCAGCAGTGAACGGAGCGGGGGGGGCACAGATACGCAGTATTTT. Encoded protein: CASSERSGGGTDTQYF.

The rearrangement links TRBV7-2 to TRBJ2-7; 8 bases fit TRBD2. The junction had 2 bases not matched to a gene; V was cut back by 0 bases and J by 4 bases. Germline V gene sequence: CDR1 SGHTA, CDR2 FQGNSA. CDR3 size: 14 residues. CDR3 sequence (DNA): TGTGCCAGCAGCTTAGCGTCTAGCGGGTACGAGCAGTACTTC. Protein product: CASSLASSGYEQYF.

This sequence joins TRBV2 and TRBJ2-7, with a possible D match to TRBD1 (6 bases). V lost 7 bases and J lost 0, with 16 bases in between. CDR3 size: 15 residues. CDR1 SNHLY and CDR2 FYNNEI come from the germline V gene. This chain's CDR3 is CASTQVHRASYEQYF. The CDR3 nucleotides read TGTGCCAGCACCCAGGTCCACAGGGCCTCCTACGAGCAGTACTTC.